Following are 13 T cell receptor beta chains from one sample sequenced in a study of blood T cells in healthy people across ages. A second PCR, run for about 7 to 11 cycles, used a sample-barcoded 5' primer plus a J-beta primer mix. TCRdb recomputed calls from the 5' RACE reads with MiXCR, one row per CDR3 protein. Of about 580,000 distinct CDR3 sequences listed, 47% are singletons. The sequenced sample consisted of blood. These receptors were obtained from a man aged 80 or over in good health.

The chain employs TRBV9 and TRBJ2-4; D may match TRBD1 or TRBD2 (6 bases each). Near its end, the DNA agrees better with TRBJ2-7, so the J call may be wrong. CDR1 and CDR2 from the germline V gene are SGDLS and YYNGEE. CDR3 size: 14 residues. The CDR3 here is CASSVDRVSGEQYF. DNA of the CDR3: TGTGCCAGCAGCGTAGACAGGGTTAGCGGCGAGCAGTACTTC.

This clonotype was detected a few times. The V call is TRBV20-1, the J call TRBJ2-4; TRBD2 agrees at 13 bases. CDR1 and CDR2 (germline): DFQATT, SNEGSKA (reference sequence). With 6 bases clipped from V and 13 bases from J, the junction kept 12 bases outside the gene matches. This CDR3 is 14 amino acids long. CDR3 bases: TGCAGTGCGCCAAAGGCACTAGCGGGAGGGGAGCAGTACTTC. Its translation is CSAPKALAGGEQYF.

This clonotype was observed a few times. The chain joins TRBV20-1 to TRBJ1-5; D gene uncertain. This CDR3 has 13 residues. From germline, CDR1 is DFQATT and CDR2 SNEGSKA (reference sequence). V lost 2 bases and J lost 2, with 7 bases in between. The CDR3 DNA sequence: TGCAGTGCTAGAACGTTTGGCAATCAGCCCCAGCATTTT. It specifies CSARTFGNQPQHF.

This clonotype showed up just once. V gene TRBV29-1 combines with J gene TRBJ2-1, with 8 positions matching TRBD2. There are 16 residues in the CDR3. Germline trimming cut 0 bases from V and 4 bases from J; bases unmatched to any gene: 8. Germline CDR1 is SQVTM and CDR2 is ANQGSEA. The CDR3 region has the DNA TGCAGCGTTGAAGATCATAGGAGCGGGAGTTACAATGAGCAGTTCTTC. Translated, it gives CSVEDHRSGSYNEQFF.

The chain employs TRBV7-9 and TRBJ2-7, with D unresolved. The length of the CDR3 is 13 residues. The germline CDR1 and CDR2 sequences are SEHNR and FQNEAQ (reference sequence). Trimming took 5 bases from V and 3 from J, leaving 11 bases between them. As DNA, the CDR3 is TGTGCCAGCAGCCCTCCCCCGGTCTACGAGCAGTACTTC. It yields the protein CASSPPPVYEQYF.

This clonotype was observed a single time. V usage is TRBV14 and J usage is TRBJ2-1, with D possibly TRBD2 on 5 matching bases. CDR1 is SGHDN, CDR2 FVKESK, per germline. The CDR3 covers 13 residues. Trimming removed 10 bases from V and 8 bases from J, with 18 bases in between. CDR3 nucleotide sequence: TGTGCCACGCCTACACGGGGTCTCGATGAGCAGTTCTTC. This sequence encodes CATPTRGLDEQFF.

The genes are TRBV19 and TRBJ2-3; weak D call: TRBD1 (5 bases). CDR1 and CDR2 (germline): LNHDA, SQIVND (reference sequence). V lost 1 base and J 0 bases, leaving 8 bases between the germline ends. This CDR3 contains 15 residues. CDR3 sequence (DNA): TGTGCCAGTAGTATAGTCGACAGAAGCACAGATACGCAGTATTTT. It translates to CASSIVDRSTDTQYF.

The chain links TRBV7-9 to TRBJ2-3, with 7 bases that match TRBD2. V was pared by 0 bases and J by 2 bases, with 11 bases of the junction left unmatched. This CDR3 contains 18 residues. CDR1 is SEHNR, CDR2 FQNEAQ, per germline (reference sequence). The CDR3 protein is CASSLAGRTRESTDTQYF. The CDR3 nucleotides are TGTGCCAGCAGCTTAGCCGGTAGGACTAGGGAATCCACAGATACGCAGTATTTT.

The V and J genes are TRBV20-1 and TRBJ2-4, with no clear D. The germline V gene has CDR1 DFQATT and CDR2 SNEGSKA (reference sequence). Trimming removed 6 bases at V and 4 bases at J, with 19 bases between. This CDR3 spans 15 amino acids. The CDR3 spells CSAPVTGDLKNIQYF. CDR3 coding DNA: TGCAGTGCCCCGGTGACCGGTGACCTTAAAAACATTCAGTACTTC.

This clonotype appeared a few times. V gene TRBV29-1 combines with J gene TRBJ2-5; D uncertain. The J call may be in error: the DNA end matches TRBJ2-7 better. The CDR3 spans 11 residues. Per the germline V gene, CDR1 is SQVTM and CDR2 is ANQGSEA. CDR3 sequence: CSVEQANEQYF. Written as DNA, the CDR3 is TGCAGCGTTGAACAGGCGAACGAGCAGTACTTC.

This clonotype was detected only a few times. The chain employs TRBV10-3 and TRBJ2-4, with TRBD2 as a possible D gene (5 bases). The CDR3 consists of 12 residues. The V and J ends lost 10 bases and 4 bases respectively, with 11 bases between them. CDR1 ENHRY and CDR2 SYGVKD come from the germline V gene. The chain's CDR3 is CASGGEKNIQYF. The CDR3 DNA reads as TGTGCCAGTGGAGGAGAAAAAAACATTCAGTACTTC.

The rearrangement joins TRBV3-1 to TRBJ1-5; D ambiguous. V was clipped by 0 bases and J by 5 bases, with 8 bases between them. Germline-derived CDR1 and CDR2 are LGHDT and YNNKEL (reference sequence). The CDR3 runs to 14 residues. The CDR3 DNA follows: TGTGCCAGCAGCCAAGATATAGGTGATCAGCCCCAGCATTTT. It translates to CASSQDIGDQPQHF.

On this clonotype itself: Possible read error: a much larger clone is one base away. The V call is TRBV6-6, the J call TRBJ2-7; 13 bases are a match to TRBD2. Germline V CDR1 and CDR2: MNHNY, SVGAGI (reference sequence). This CDR3 region has 15 residues. Unmatched junction bases numbered 7, after V lost 4 bases and J lost 7 bases. The DNA for the CDR3 is TGTGCCAGCAGTTCCCCGGGACTAGCGGGACGTGAGCAGTACTTC. It specifies CASSSPGLAGREQYF.